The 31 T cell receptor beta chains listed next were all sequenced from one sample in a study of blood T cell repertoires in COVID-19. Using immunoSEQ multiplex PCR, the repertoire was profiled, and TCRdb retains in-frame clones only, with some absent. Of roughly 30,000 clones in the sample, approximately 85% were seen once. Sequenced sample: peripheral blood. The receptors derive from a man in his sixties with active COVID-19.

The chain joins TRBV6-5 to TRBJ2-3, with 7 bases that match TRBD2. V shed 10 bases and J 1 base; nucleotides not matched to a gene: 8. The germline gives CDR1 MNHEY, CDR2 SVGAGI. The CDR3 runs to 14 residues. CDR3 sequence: CATVRAGGTDTQYF. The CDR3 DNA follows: TGTGCCACCGTCCGGGCGGGAGGCACAGATACGCAGTATTTT.

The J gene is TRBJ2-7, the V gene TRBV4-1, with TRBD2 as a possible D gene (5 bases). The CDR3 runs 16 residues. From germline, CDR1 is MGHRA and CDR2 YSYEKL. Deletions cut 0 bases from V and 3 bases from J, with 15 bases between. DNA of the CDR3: TGCGCCAGCAGCCAAGAGGCTAGCCCTGTGGACTACGAGCAGTACGTC. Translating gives CASSQEASPVDYEQYV.

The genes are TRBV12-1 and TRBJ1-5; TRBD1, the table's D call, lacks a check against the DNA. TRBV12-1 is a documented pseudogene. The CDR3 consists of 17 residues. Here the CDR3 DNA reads TGTGCCAGCAGCTTTGGGGGACAGGGGATCGAGAATCAGCCCCAGCATTTT. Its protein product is CASSFGGQGIENQPQHF.

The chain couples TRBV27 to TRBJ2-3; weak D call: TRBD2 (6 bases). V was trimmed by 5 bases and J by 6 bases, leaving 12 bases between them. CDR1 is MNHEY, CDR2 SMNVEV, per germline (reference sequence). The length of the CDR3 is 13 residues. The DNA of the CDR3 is TGTGCCAGCAGTGCACGACTAGGCGATACGCAGTATTTT. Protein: CASSARLGDTQYF.

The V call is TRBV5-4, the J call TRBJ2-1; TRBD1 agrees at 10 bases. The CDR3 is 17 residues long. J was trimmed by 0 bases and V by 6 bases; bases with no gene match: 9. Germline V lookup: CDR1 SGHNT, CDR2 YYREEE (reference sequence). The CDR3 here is CASTDRGPSSSYNEQFF. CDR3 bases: TGTGCCAGCACTGACAGGGGGCCCTCGAGCTCCTACAATGAGCAGTTCTTC.

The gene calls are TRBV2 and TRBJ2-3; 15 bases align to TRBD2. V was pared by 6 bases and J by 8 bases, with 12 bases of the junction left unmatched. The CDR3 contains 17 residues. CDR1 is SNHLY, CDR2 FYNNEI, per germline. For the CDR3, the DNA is TGTGCCAGCAGGGAATGGACTAGCGGGAGGGGCGTGGGTACGCAGTATTTT. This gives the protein CASREWTSGRGVGTQYF.

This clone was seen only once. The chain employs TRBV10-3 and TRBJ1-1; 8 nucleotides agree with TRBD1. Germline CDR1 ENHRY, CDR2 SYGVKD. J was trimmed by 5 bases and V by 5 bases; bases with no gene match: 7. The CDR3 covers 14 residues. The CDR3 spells CAISYRGGETEAFF. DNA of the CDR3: TGTGCCATCAGTTACAGGGGGGGTGAGACTGAAGCTTTCTTT.

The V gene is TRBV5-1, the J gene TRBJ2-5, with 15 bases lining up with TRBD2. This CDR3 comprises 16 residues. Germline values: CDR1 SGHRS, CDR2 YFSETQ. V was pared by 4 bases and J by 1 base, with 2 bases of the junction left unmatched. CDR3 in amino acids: CASSLGLAGGQETQYF. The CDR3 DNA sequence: TGCGCCAGCAGCCTGGGACTAGCGGGAGGCCAAGAGACCCAGTACTTC.

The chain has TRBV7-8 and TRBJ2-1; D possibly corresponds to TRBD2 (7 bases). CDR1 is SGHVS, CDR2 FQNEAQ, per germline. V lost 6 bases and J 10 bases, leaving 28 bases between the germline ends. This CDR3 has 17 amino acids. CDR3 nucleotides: TGTGCCAGCAGTTCCCAGGGGCCAAGGACTAGTGGGCAAGAGCAGTTCTTC. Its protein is CASSSQGPRTSGQEQFF.

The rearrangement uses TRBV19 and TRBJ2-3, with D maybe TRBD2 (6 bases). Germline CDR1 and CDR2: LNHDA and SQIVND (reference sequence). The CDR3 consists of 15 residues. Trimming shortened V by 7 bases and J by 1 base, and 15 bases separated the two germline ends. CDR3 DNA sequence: TGTGCCAGTACCACAAGGGACTCCCGCACAGATACGCAGTATTTT. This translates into CASTTRDSRTDTQYF.

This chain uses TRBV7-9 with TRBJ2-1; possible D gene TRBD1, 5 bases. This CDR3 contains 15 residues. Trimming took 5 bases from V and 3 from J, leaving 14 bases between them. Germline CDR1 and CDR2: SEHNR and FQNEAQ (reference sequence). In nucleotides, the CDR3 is TGTGCCAGCAGCGCACAATCAGGGCACTACAATGAGCAGTTCTTC. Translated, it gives CASSAQSGHYNEQFF.

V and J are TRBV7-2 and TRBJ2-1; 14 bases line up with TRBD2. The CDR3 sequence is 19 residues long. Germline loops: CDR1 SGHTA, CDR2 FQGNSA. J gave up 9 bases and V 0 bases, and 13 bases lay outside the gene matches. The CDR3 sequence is CASSLARRLAGGPGTEQFF. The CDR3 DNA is TGTGCCAGCAGCTTAGCGAGAAGACTAGCGGGAGGGCCGGGCACTGAGCAGTTCTTC.

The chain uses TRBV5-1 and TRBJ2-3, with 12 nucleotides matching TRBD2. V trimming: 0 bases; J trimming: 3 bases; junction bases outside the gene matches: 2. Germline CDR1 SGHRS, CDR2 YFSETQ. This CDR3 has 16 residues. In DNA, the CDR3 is TGCGCCAGCAGCTTGGTAGGACTAGCGGGGACAGATACGCAGTATTTT. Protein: CASSLVGLAGTDTQYF.

CDR3 protein: CASHPLGGTSTDTQYF. The CDR3 bases are TGTGCCAGTCACCCTCTAGGTGGCACTAGCACAGATACGCAGTATTTT. The chain is built from TRBV19 and TRBJ2-3, with D unresolved. Germline V gene data show CDR1 as LNHDA and CDR2 as SQIVND (reference sequence). V lost 8 bases and J lost 0, with 18 bases in between. CDR3 length: 16 amino acids.

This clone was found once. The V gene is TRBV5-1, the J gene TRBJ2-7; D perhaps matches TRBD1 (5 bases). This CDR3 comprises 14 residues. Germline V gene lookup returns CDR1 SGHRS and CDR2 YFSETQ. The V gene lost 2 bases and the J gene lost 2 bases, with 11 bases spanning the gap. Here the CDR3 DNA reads TGCGCCAGCAGCTTACAGGAACCTACCTACGAGCAGTACTTC. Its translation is CASSLQEPTYEQYF.

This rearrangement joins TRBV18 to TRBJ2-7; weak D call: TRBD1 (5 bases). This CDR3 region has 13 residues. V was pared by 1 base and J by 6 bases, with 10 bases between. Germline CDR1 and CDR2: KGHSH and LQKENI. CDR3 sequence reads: CASSPRQGSEQYF. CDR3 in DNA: TGTGCCAGCTCACCACGCCAGGGCTCCGAGCAGTACTTC.

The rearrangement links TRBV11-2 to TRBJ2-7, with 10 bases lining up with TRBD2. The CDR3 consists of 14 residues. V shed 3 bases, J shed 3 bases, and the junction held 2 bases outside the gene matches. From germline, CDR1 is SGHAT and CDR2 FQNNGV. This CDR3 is CASSFPSGSYEQYF. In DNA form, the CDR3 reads TGTGCCAGCAGCTTCCCTAGCGGGAGCTACGAGCAGTACTTC.

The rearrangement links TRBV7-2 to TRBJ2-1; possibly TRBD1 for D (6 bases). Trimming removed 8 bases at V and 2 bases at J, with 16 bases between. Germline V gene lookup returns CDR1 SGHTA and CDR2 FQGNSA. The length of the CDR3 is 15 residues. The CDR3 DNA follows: TGTGCCAGCGAATCGGGGTCAGGGGCCTACAATGAGCAGTTCTTC. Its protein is CASESGSGAYNEQFF.

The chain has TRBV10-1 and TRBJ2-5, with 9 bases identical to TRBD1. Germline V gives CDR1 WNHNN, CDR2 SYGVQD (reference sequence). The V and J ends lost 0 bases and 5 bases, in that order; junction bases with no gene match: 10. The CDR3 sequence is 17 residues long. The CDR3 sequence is CASSESLGTGFYETQYF. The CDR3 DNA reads TGCGCCAGCAGTGAGTCGCTCGGGACAGGGTTTTACGAGACCCAGTACTTC.

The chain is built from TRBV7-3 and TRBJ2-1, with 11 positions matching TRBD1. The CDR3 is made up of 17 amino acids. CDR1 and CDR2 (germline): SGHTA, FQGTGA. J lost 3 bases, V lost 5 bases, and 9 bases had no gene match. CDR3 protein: CASSGKTGTGGYNEQFF. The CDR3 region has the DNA TGTGCCAGCAGCGGCAAGACCGGGACAGGGGGCTACAATGAGCAGTTCTTC.

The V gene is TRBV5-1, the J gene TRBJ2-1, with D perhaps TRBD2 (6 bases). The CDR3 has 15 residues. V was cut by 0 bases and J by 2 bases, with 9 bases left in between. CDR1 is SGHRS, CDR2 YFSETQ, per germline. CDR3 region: CASSLGAGPYNEQFF. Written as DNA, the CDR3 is TGCGCCAGCAGCTTGGGTGCGGGACCCTACAATGAGCAGTTCTTC.

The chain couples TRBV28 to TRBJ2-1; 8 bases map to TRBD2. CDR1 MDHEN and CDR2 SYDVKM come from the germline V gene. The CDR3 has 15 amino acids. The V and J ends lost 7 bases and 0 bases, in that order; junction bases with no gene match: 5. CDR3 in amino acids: CASIQREGSYNEQFF. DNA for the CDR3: TGTGCCAGCATCCAACGGGAGGGCTCCTACAATGAGCAGTTCTTC.

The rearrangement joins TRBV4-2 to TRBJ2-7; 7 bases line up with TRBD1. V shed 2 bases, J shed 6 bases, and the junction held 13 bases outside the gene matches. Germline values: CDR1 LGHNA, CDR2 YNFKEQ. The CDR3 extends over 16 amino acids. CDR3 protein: CASSQSRQGLGSEQYF. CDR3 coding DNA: TGTGCCAGCAGCCAATCCAGACAGGGCCTGGGGTCCGAGCAGTACTTC.

The CDR3 sequence is CASSLQGDRTEAFF. DNA of the CDR3: TGCGCCAGCAGCTTACAAGGGGATAGGACTGAAGCTTTCTTT. The chain is built from TRBV5-1 and TRBJ1-1; D perhaps matches TRBD1 (5 bases). Germline V gene data show CDR1 as SGHRS and CDR2 as YFSETQ. Trimming removed 2 bases at V and 5 bases at J, with 13 bases between. This CDR3 region has 14 residues.

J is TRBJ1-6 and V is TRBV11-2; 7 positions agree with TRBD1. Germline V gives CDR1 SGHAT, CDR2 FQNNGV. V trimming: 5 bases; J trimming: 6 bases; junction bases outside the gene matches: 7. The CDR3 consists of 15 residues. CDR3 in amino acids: CASSQPTGINSPLHF. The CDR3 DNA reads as TGTGCCAGCAGCCAACCGACAGGGATTAATTCACCCCTCCACTTT.

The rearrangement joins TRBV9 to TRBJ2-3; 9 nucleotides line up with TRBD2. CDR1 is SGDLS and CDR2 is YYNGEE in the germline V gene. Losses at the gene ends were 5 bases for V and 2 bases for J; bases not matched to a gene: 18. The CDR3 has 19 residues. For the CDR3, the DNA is TGTGCCAGCAGTCCAGGACTAGCGAGATACCTCCCTGCCACAGATACGCAGTATTTT. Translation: CASSPGLARYLPATDTQYF.

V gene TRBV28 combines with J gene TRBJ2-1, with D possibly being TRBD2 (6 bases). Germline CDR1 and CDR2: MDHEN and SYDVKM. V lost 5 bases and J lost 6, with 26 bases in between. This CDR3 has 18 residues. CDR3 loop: CASSSPSQRVPGGNEQFF. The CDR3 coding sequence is TGTGCCAGCAGTAGTCCTTCCCAGCGGGTCCCTGGGGGCAATGAGCAGTTCTTC.

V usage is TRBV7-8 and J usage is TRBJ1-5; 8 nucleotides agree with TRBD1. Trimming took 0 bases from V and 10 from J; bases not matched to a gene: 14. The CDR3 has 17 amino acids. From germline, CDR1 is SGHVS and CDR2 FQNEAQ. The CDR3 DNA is TGTGCCAGCAGCTTAGCTGCAGGGGGCAATATCTTAAGTCCCCAGCATTTT. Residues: CASSLAAGGNILSPQHF. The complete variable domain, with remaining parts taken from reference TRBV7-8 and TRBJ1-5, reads GAGVSQSPRYKVAKRGQDVALRCDPISGHVSLFWYQQALGQGPEFLTYFQNEAQLDKSGLPSDRFFAERPEGSVSTLKIQRTQQEDSAVYLCASSLAAGGNILSPQHFGDGTRLSIL.

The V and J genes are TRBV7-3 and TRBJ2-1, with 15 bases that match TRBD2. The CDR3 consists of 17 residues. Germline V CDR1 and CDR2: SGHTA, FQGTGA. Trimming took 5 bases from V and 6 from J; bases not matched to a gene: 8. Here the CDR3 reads CASSPGTSGRNGNEQFF. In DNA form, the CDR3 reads TGTGCCAGCAGCCCCGGGACTAGCGGGAGGAATGGCAATGAGCAGTTCTTC.

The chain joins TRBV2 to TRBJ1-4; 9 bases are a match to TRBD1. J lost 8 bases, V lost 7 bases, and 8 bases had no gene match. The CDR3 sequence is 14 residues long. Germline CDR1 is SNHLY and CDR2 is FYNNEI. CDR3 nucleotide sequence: TGTGCCAGCAAAACAGGGGGCGGGTACGAAAAACTGTTTTTT. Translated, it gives CASKTGGGYEKLFF.

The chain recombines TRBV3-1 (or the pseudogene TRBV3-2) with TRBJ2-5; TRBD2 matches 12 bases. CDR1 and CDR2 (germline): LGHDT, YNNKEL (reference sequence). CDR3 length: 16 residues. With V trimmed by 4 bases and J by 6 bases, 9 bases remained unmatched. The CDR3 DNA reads TGTGCCAGCAGCCGAGCTAGCGGGAGGGCACGAAAGACCCAGTACTTC. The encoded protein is CASSRASGRARKTQYF.